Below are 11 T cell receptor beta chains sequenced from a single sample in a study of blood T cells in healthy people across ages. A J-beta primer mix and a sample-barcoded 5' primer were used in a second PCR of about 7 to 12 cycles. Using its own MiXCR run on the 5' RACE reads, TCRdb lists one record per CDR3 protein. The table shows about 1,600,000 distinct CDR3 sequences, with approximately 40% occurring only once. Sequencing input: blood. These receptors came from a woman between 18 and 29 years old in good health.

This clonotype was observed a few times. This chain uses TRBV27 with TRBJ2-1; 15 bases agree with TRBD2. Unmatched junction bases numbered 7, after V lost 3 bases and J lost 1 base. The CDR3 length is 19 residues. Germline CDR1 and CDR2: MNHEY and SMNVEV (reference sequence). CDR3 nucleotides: TGTGCCAGCAGTTTGGGGACTAGCGGGGGGACCATTTCCTACAATGAGCAGTTCTTC. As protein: CASSLGTSGGTISYNEQFF.

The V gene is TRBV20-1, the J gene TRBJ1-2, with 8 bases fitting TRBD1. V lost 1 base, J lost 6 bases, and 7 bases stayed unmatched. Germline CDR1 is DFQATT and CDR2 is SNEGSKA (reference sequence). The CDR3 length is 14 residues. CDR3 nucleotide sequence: TGCAGTGCTAGAGCAGGGGGCGTGAGAGATGGCTACACCTTC. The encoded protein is CSARAGGVRDGYTF.

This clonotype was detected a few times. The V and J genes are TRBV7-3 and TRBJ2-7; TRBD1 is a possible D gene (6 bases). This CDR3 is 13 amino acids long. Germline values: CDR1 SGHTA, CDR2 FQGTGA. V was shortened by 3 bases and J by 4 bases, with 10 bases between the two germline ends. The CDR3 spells CASSFSQGYEQYF. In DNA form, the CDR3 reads TGTGCCAGCAGCTTCTCACAGGGATACGAGCAGTACTTC. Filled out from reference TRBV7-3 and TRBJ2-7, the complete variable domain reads GAGVSQTPSNKVTEKGKYVELRCDPISGHTALYWYRQSLGQGPEFLIYFQGTGAADDSGLPNDRFFAVRPEGSVSTLKIQRTERGDSAVYLCASSFSQGYEQYFGPGTRLTVT.

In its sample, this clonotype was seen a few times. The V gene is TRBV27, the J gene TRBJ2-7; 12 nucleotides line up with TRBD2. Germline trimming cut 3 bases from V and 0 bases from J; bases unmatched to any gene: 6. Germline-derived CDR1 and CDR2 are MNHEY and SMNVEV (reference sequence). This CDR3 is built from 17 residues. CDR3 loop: CASSFTGTSGLSYEQYF. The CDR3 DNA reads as TGTGCCAGCAGTTTCACCGGGACTAGCGGGCTCTCCTACGAGCAGTACTTC.

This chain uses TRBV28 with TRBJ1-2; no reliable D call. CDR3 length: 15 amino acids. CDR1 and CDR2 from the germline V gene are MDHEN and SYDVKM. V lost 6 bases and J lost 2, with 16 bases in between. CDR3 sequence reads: CASSSIRTKNYGYTF. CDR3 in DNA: TGTGCCAGCAGCTCCATAAGGACGAAAAACTATGGCTACACCTTC.

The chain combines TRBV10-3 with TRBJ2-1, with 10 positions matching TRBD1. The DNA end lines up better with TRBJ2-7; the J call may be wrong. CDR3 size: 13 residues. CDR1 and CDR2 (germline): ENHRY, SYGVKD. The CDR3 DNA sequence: TGTGCCATCAGTGAGCGACAGGGGGCCGAGCAGTACTTC. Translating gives CAISERQGAEQYF.

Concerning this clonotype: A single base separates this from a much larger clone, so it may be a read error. CDR3 in amino acids: CSVDRQGAMTQFF. DNA of the CDR3: TGCAGCGTTGATCGACAGGGGGCAATGACCCAGTTCTTC. V usage is TRBV29-1 and J usage is TRBJ2-1; 10 bases map to TRBD1. Germline-derived CDR1 and CDR2 are SQVTM and ANQGSEA. With 3 bases clipped from V and 13 bases from J, the junction kept 9 bases outside the gene matches. The CDR3 is 13 residues long.

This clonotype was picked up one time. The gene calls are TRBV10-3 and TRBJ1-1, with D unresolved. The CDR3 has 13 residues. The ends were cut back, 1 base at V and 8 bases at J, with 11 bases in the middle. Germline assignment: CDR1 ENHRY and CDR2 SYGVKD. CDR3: CAISEFMNIEAFF. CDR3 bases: TGTGCCATCAGTGAGTTTATGAACATCGAAGCTTTCTTT.

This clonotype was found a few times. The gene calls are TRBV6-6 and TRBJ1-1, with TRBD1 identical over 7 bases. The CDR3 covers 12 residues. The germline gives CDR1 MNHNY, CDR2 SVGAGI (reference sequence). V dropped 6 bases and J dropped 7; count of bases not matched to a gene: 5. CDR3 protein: CASRDPGGEAFF. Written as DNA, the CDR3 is TGTGCCAGCAGGGACCCAGGGGGTGAAGCTTTCTTT.

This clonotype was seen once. In DNA form, the CDR3 reads TGTGCCAGCAGCTTAGGATCGGGCTCCACCAAATTCTACGCTGGGGAGCTGTTTTTT. Translating gives CASSLGSGSTKFYAGELFF. The chain has TRBV7-8 and TRBJ2-2; D is undetermined. Per the germline V gene, CDR1 is SGHVS and CDR2 is FQNEAQ. V shed 1 base and J shed 8 bases, with 26 bases lying between them. The CDR3 contains 19 residues.

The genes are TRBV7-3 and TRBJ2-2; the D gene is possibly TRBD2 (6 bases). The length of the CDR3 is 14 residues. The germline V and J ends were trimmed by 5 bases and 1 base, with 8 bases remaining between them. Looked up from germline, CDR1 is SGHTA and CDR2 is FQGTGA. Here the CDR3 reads CASSRGKNTGELFF. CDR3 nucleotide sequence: TGTGCCAGCAGCCGGGGGAAGAACACCGGGGAGCTGTTTTTT.